This T cell receptor beta chain is from a study of CD8+CD57+ T cells in acquired aplastic anemia. As for the study in general: Across the sorted CD4+ and CD8+ cells, DNA amounts averaged roughly 3 ug. The study, taken as a whole, reports: About 30 CD8+ CDR3 sequences occurred in both the patients and the controls.

The TCR beta profiling, which covered VDJ combination and CDR3 sequence, was carried out using genomic DNA as the template. TCRdb itself ran the reads through MiXCR, one entry per CDR3 protein. The top ten clones hold 40% to 50% of a sample with a few hundred thousand distinct CDR3 sequences, roughly 82% of them seen once. To note about this clonotype: What it binds is unknown.

The CDR3 runs to 14 residues. The germline gives CDR1 SGHVS, CDR2 FQNEAQ. V was shortened by 3 bases and J by 9 bases, with 16 bases between the two germline ends. Patients chosen for sequencing had CD8+CD57+ cells that had expanded, as shown by flow cytometry. The TCR originated in a human donor with aplastic anemia. The sequenced sample was sorted CD4+, CD8+, or CD8+CD57+ T cells (not recorded which) from PBMCs. The rearrangement joins TRBV7-8 to TRBJ2-3; the D gene could be TRBD1 or TRBD2 (5 bases each). The CDR3 nucleotides are TGTGCCAGCAGCTTTGAGGCAGACGGGGCAACGCAGTATTTT. It specifies CASSFEADGATQYF.